This T cell receptor beta chain comes out of a study of OX40 agonist ivuxolimab in advanced cancers. Study overall: Allowance was made for prior anti-PD-1, anti-PD-L1 or anti-CTLA-4 therapy, and 40% to 45% had some. Three patients, one with hepatocellular carcinoma and two with cutaneous melanoma, achieved partial responses. General observations from the study: Normalized expansion of T-cell clones was also low for some nonresponders. Clonal expansion by week 6 occurred in CD4+ and CD8+ blood T cells (at 0.1 to 3.0 mg/kg).

The V gene's germline CDR1 is MDHEN and CDR2 SYDVKM. The ends lost 4 bases at V and 0 bases at J; junction bases unmatched: 9. This CDR3 spans 17 amino acids. About this clone: What it binds is not known.

Method: immunoSEQ multiplex PCR; TCRdb's copy keeps in-frame clones and lacks some. The repertoire holds about 61,000 clones, with about 92% as singletons. The rearrangement links TRBV28 to TRBJ1-5, with 7 nucleotides matching TRBD1. This sequence originates from an adult with an advanced solid tumor such as melanoma, head and neck, liver or kidney cancer. The material was CD4+ or CD8+ T cells sorted from blood, obtained in a trial of the OX40 agonist ivuxolimab. This chain's CDR3 is CASSYFSGTASNQPQHF. CDR3 in DNA: TGTGCCAGCAGTTACTTCTCCGGGACAGCTAGCAATCAGCCCCAGCATTTT.